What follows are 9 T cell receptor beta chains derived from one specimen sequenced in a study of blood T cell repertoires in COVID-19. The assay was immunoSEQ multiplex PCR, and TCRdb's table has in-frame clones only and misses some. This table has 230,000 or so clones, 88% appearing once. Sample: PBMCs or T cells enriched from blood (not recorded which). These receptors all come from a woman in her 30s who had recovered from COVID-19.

This chain's CDR3 is CASSQDLPLAGGQETQYF. For the CDR3, the DNA is TGCGCCAGCAGCCAAGATCTCCCGCTAGCGGGGGGGCAGGAGACCCAGTACTTC. The V call is TRBV4-3, the J call TRBJ2-5, with TRBD2 matching over 12 bases. The CDR3 is made up of 18 amino acids. With V trimmed by 0 bases and J by 5 bases, 10 bases remained unmatched. Germline CDR1 and CDR2: LGHNA and YSLEER.

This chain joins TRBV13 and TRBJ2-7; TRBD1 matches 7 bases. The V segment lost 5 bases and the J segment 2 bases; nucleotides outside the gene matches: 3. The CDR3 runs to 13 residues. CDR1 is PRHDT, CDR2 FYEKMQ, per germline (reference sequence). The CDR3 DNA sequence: TGTGCCAGCAGCCCGACAGGGACCTACGAGCAGTACTTC. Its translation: CASSPTGTYEQYF. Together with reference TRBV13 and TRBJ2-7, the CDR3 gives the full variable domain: AAGVIQSPRHLIKEKRETATLKCYPIPRHDTVYWYQQGPGQDPQFLISFYEKMQSDKGSIPDRFSAQQFSDYHSELNMSSLELGDSALYFCASSPTGTYEQYFGPGTRLTVT.

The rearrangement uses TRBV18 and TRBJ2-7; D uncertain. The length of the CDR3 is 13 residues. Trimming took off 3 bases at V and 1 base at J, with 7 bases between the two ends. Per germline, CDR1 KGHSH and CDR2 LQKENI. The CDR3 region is CASSPHFSYEQYF. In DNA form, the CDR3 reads TGTGCCAGCTCACCTCACTTTTCCTACGAGCAGTACTTC. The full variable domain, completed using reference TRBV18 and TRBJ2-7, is NAGVMQNPRHLVRRRGQEARLRCSPMKGHSHVYWYRQLPEEGLKFMVYLQKENIIDESGMPKERFSAEFPKEGPSILRIQQVVRGDSAAYFCASSPHFSYEQYFGPGTRLTVT.

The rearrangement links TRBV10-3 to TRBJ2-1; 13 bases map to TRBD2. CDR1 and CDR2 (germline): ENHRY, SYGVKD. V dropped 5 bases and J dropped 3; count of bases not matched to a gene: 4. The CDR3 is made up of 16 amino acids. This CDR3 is CAISYGLAGDYNEQFF. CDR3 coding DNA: TGTGCCATCAGTTATGGACTAGCGGGGGACTACAATGAGCAGTTCTTC.

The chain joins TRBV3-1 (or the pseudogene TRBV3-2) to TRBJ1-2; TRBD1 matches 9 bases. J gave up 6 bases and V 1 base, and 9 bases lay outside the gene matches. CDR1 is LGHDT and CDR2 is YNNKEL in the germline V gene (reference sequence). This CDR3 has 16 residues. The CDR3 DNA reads TGTGCCAGCAGCCAAGTCCGGGACAGGGTGGGCCATGGCTACACCTTC. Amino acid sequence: CASSQVRDRVGHGYTF.

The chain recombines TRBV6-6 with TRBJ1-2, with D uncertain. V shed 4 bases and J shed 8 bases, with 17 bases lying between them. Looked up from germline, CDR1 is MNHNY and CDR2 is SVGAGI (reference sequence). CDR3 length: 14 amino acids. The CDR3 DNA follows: TGTGCCAGCAGTTCGCAACTGGCGGGGTTGGGCTACACCTTC. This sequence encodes CASSSQLAGLGYTF.

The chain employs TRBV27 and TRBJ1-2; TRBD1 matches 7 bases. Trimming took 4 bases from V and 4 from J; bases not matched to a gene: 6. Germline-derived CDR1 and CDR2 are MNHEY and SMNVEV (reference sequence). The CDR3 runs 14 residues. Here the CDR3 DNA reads TGTGCCAGCAGTTCCCCTCGACAGGGCTATGGCTACACCTTC. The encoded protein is CASSSPRQGYGYTF.

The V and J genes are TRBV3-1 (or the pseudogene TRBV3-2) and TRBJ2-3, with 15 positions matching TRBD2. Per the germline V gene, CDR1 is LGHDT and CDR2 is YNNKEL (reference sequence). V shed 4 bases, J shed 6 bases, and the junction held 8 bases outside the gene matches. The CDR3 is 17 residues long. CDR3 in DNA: TGTGCCAGCAGCCCCCGGACTAGCGGGGGGGCCTCGGATACGCAGTATTTT. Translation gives CASSPRTSGGASDTQYF.

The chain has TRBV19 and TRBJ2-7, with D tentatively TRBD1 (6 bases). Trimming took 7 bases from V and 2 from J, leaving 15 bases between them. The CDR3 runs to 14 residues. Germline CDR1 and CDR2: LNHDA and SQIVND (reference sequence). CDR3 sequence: CASNRGGPAYEQYF. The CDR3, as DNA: TGTGCCAGTAATCGTGGGGGCCCAGCCTACGAGCAGTACTTC.